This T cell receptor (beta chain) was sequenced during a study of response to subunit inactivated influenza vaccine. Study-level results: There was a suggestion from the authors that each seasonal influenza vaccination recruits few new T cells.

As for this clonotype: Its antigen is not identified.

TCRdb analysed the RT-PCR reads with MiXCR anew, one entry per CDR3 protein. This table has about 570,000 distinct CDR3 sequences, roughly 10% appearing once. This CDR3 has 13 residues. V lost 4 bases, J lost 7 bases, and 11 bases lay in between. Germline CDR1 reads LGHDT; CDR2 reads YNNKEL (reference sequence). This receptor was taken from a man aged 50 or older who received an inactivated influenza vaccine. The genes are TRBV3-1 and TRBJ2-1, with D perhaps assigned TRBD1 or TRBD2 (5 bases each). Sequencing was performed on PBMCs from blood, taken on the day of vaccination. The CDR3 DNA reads TGTGCCAGCAGCCGCTCTGGGGGTAATGAGCAGTTCTTC. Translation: CASSRSGGNEQFF.